A single sample gave rise to the 26 T cell receptor beta chains below, sequenced in a study of human T cells and chemical hapten exposure (dated by TCRdb to the early 2020s). Interpreted using the paper, the time point label stands for: patch test 1, 2 weeks after DPC sensitization. In the paper's terms, the treatment or condition label means: therapeutic diphenylcyclopropenone sensitization with weekly scalp DPC. Libraries were made using RACE. Reads for this sample came from a NextSeq 500. Through fastp at Q25 and MiXCR, TCRdb rebuilt clones from the public reads, retaining in-frame beta chains. Each CDR3 protein gets just one entry, which takes the most common genes and DNA from the rows behind it. A total of some 170,000 distinct CDR3 sequences appear in this sample, about a fifth of them only once. 6.7% of the sample is in the top ten clones. Sequenced here: whole blood, sampled in connection with sensitization to the hapten diphenylcyclopropenone (DPC). The origin of the receptors is a woman aged 50 to 60 with alopecia areata. Some clones in this sample may be carry-over from other donors' samples.

The V and J genes are TRBV29-1 and TRBJ1-1; possibly TRBD1 for D (5 bases). The germline V and J ends were trimmed by 2 bases and 5 bases, with 12 bases remaining between them. Germline V gives CDR1 SQVTM, CDR2 ANQGSEA. The CDR3 covers 13 residues. The CDR3 DNA sequence: TGCAGCGTTGAATCGGGGCAGGGAACTGAAGCTTTCTTT. Residues: CSVESGQGTEAFF.

J is TRBJ2-7 and V is TRBV12-5; D is undetermined. The CDR3 is 11 amino acids. Trimming took 3 bases from V and 4 from J, leaving 4 bases between them. The V gene's germline CDR1 is LGHNT and CDR2 FRNRAP. CDR3 in amino acids: CASGFGYEQYF. The CDR3 DNA reads as TGTGCTAGTGGTTTTGGGTACGAGCAGTACTTC.

This clonotype appeared a few times. CDR3 DNA sequence: TGCGCCAGCAGCTTGGGACTAGCGGACACTTCCTACGAGCAGTACTTC. This encodes CASSLGLADTSYEQYF. J is TRBJ2-7 and V is TRBV5-1, with TRBD2 matching 9 bases. This CDR3 is 16 amino acids long. J was trimmed by 1 base and V by 0 bases; bases with no gene match: 5. Per the germline V gene, CDR1 is SGHRS and CDR2 is YFSETQ.

This clonotype has a handful of counts. The chain recombines TRBV3-1 with TRBJ1-1, with D perhaps matching TRBD1 (6 bases). V was cut by 4 bases and J by 7 bases, with 16 bases left in between. In germline, CDR1 is LGHDT, CDR2 YNNKEL (reference sequence). The CDR3 is 14 amino acids. Here the CDR3 DNA reads TGTGCCAGCAGCCCCGAGGCAGGGGCGGATGAAGCTTTCTTT. It codes for CASSPEAGADEAFF.

The gene calls are TRBV11-2 and TRBJ2-1; 9 bases are a match to TRBD2. CDR1 and CDR2 from the germline V gene are SGHAT and FQNNGV. This CDR3 has 12 amino acids. V shed 4 bases and J 13 bases; nucleotides not matched to a gene: 5. The CDR3 spells CASSSTREGQFF. CDR3 sequence (DNA): TGTGCCAGCAGCTCTACGCGGGAGGGCCAGTTCTTC.

There are a few counts of this clonotype. The chain is built from TRBV3-1 and TRBJ2-1, with D possibly TRBD1 on 6 matching bases. The CDR3 has 14 amino acids. Germline CDR1 is LGHDT and CDR2 is YNNKEL (reference sequence). The V gene lost 3 bases and the J gene lost 5 bases, with 11 bases spanning the gap. The CDR3: CASSQPGANNEQFF. The CDR3 DNA sequence: TGTGCCAGCAGCCAGCCAGGGGCAAACAATGAGCAGTTCTTC.

This clonotype was found a few times. The gene calls are TRBV27 and TRBJ1-4, with TRBD1 as a possible D gene (5 bases). This CDR3 contains 16 residues. The V and J ends lost 5 bases and 2 bases respectively, with 15 bases between them. From germline, CDR1 is MNHEY and CDR2 SMNVEV (reference sequence). This CDR3 is CASSPWRGTTNEKLFF. The CDR3 bases are TGTGCCAGCAGTCCATGGAGGGGTACGACTAATGAAAAACTGTTTTTT.

The chain carries TRBV7-2 and TRBJ1-5; 9 bases agree with TRBD1. Germline trimming cut 5 bases from V and 6 bases from J; bases unmatched to any gene: 11. In germline, CDR1 is SGHTA, CDR2 FQGNSA. This CDR3 has 16 residues. CDR3 residues: CASSPRTGEGGQPQHF. The CDR3 DNA sequence: TGTGCCAGCAGCCCCCGGACAGGGGAGGGAGGTCAGCCCCAGCATTTT. Full variable domain (remainder filled in from reference TRBV7-2 and TRBJ1-5): GAGVSQSPSNKVTEKGKDVELRCDPISGHTALYWYRQSLGQGLEFLIYFQGNSAPDKSGLPSDRFSAERTGGSVSTLTIQRTQQEDSAVYLCASSPRTGEGGQPQHFGDGTRLSIL.

The chain uses TRBV29-1 and TRBJ1-1; no clear D. The V end lost 2 bases, the J end lost 1 base, and 14 bases lay between the germline ends. Germline V gives CDR1 SQVTM, CDR2 ANQGSEA. This CDR3 spans 15 amino acids. The CDR3 DNA reads as TGCAGCGTTGAACTACAAATACAGAAGAACACTGAAGCTTTCTTT. The encoded protein is CSVELQIQKNTEAFF.

The chain carries TRBV6-5 and TRBJ2-2; 15 nucleotides line up with TRBD2. The CDR3 loop spans 19 amino acids. Germline V CDR1 and CDR2: MNHEY, SVGAGI. Losses at the gene ends were 6 bases for V and 1 base for J; bases not matched to a gene: 9. In nucleotides, the CDR3 is TGTGCCAGCAGGCGCGGACTAGCGGGAGGGCGGATGAACACCGGGGAGCTGTTTTTT. Protein: CASRRGLAGGRMNTGELFF.

In this sample, this clonotype turned up a few times. The V call is TRBV30, the J call TRBJ1-3, with 7 bases fitting TRBD1. The CDR3 has 12 residues. Germline values: CDR1 GTSNPN, CDR2 SVGIG (reference sequence). V lost 5 bases, J lost 2 bases, and 0 bases stayed unmatched. DNA for the CDR3: TGTGCCTGGGACAGGGCTGGAAACACCATATATTTT. Translation gives CAWDRAGNTIYF.

The chain carries TRBV9 and TRBJ1-2; 10 positions agree with TRBD1. Germline CDR1 and CDR2: SGDLS and YYNGEE. This CDR3 has 16 amino acids. Trimming took 3 bases from V and 5 from J; bases not matched to a gene: 10. The CDR3 coding sequence is TGTGCCAGCAGCGCGCCCCGGGACAGGGGACGGTATGGCTACACCTTC. This encodes CASSAPRDRGRYGYTF.

This clonotype was picked up a small number of times. This CDR3 is CASSLSRVRETQYF. For the CDR3, the DNA is TGTGCCAGCAGCTTAAGTAGGGTGAGGGAGACCCAGTACTTC. This sequence joins TRBV7-6 and TRBJ2-5; D ambiguous. Germline CDR1 SGHVS, CDR2 FNYEAQ. Deletions cut 2 bases from V and 5 bases from J, with 12 bases between. The CDR3 runs 14 residues.

The rearrangement uses TRBV12-5 and TRBJ1-2, with D unresolved. CDR1 is LGHNT, CDR2 FRNRAP, per germline. Trimming shortened V by 7 bases and J by 3 bases, and 15 bases separated the two germline ends. The CDR3 runs 14 residues. The CDR3 loop reads CASASGGVDYGYTF. The DNA of the CDR3 is TGTGCTAGTGCCTCGGGCGGGGTGGACTATGGCTACACCTTC.

In its sample, this clonotype was seen once. This chain uses TRBV29-1 with TRBJ2-7; either TRBD1 or TRBD2 may supply D (5 bases each). V was clipped by 7 bases and J by 5 bases, with 18 bases between them. The CDR3 totals 13 residues. Germline CDR1 reads SQVTM; CDR2 reads ANQGSEA. DNA for the CDR3: TGCAGCGCCGTTACCGGGACCGAGAACGAGCAGTACTTC. Protein: CSAVTGTENEQYF.

The chain combines TRBV7-3 with TRBJ1-1; 7 nucleotides match TRBD1. The germline CDR1 and CDR2 sequences are SGHTA and FQGTGA. J was trimmed by 9 bases and V by 5 bases; bases with no gene match: 12. The CDR3 sequence is 14 residues long. The CDR3 coding sequence is TGTGCCAGCAGCCCGGACAGGTTAGGGGAGCAAGCTTTCTTT. It encodes CASSPDRLGEQAFF.

V gene TRBV2 combines with J gene TRBJ2-2; perhaps TRBD1 as D (6 bases). The germline V gene has CDR1 SNHLY and CDR2 FYNNEI. CDR3 size: 17 residues. Trimming took off 5 bases at V and 4 bases at J, with 20 bases between the two ends. CDR3 protein: CASSRGTGKRFTGELFF. For the CDR3, the DNA is TGTGCCAGCAGTAGGGGGACGGGAAAGCGTTTCACCGGGGAGCTGTTTTTT. Variable domain in full (rest from reference TRBV2 and TRBJ2-2): EPEVTQTPSHQVTQMGQEVILRCVPISNHLYFYWYRQILGQKVEFLVSFYNNEISEKSEIFDDQFSVERPDGSNFTLKIRSTKLEDSAMYFCASSRGTGKRFTGELFFGEGSRLTVL.

V and J are TRBV9 and TRBJ2-5; D not resolved. The V end was cut by 5 bases, the J end by 7 bases, with 12 bases between. The CDR3 length is 12 residues. Germline values: CDR1 SGDLS, CDR2 YYNGEE. CDR3 in DNA: TGTGCCAGCAGTTTTTTTGATGGGACCCAGTACTTC. Protein: CASSFFDGTQYF.

The chain carries TRBV6-1 and TRBJ1-5, with no clear D. Trimming pared 1 base from V and 5 bases from J, leaving 12 bases between. The germline CDR1 and CDR2 sequences are MNHNS and SASEGT. The CDR3 covers 15 residues. Here the CDR3 reads CASSEDAPVHQPQHF. As DNA, the CDR3 is TGTGCCAGCAGTGAAGACGCGCCCGTACATCAGCCCCAGCATTTT.

This clonotype was observed a handful of times. This chain uses TRBV20-1 with TRBJ2-5, with D unclear. Trimming cost V 3 bases and J 1 base, with 15 bases left between them. The CDR3 is 15 residues long. Germline V gene lookup returns CDR1 DFQATT and CDR2 SNEGSKA (reference sequence). The CDR3 DNA sequence: TGCAGTGCTAGGGCACCTTATGGGTTCCAAGAGACCCAGTACTTC. This encodes CSARAPYGFQETQYF.

This clonotype has at least ten counts. This chain links TRBV10-3 with TRBJ2-7, with D unclear. The CDR3 loop spans 14 amino acids. V lost 7 bases, J lost 2 bases, and 15 bases lay in between. Germline V gene lookup returns CDR1 ENHRY and CDR2 SYGVKD. CDR3: CAITSSRTPYEQYF. The CDR3 DNA is TGTGCCATCACAAGCTCCCGGACCCCCTACGAGCAGTACTTC.

This chain connects TRBV19 to TRBJ2-2; D might be TRBD1 (5 bases). Looked up from germline, CDR1 is LNHDA and CDR2 is SQIVND (reference sequence). V was trimmed by 8 bases and J by 6 bases, leaving 19 bases between them. This CDR3 comprises 15 residues. CDR3 protein: CASSLTGVGPGELFF. The CDR3 DNA is TGTGCCAGTTCCTTGACGGGCGTGGGGCCCGGGGAGCTGTTTTTT.

The table lists this clonotype with a few counts. DNA of the CDR3: TGTGCCATCAGTGGCCGGGACTGGTACGAGCAGTACTTC. It encodes CAISGRDWYEQYF. The V and J genes are TRBV10-3 and TRBJ2-7; D is possibly TRBD2 (6 bases). This CDR3 contains 13 residues. V lost 4 bases, J lost 4 bases, and 11 bases lay in between. Germline V gives CDR1 ENHRY, CDR2 SYGVKD.

In this sample, this clonotype turned up a few times. The V gene is TRBV5-5, the J gene TRBJ2-7; 7 bases are a match to TRBD1. The V and J ends lost 4 bases and 3 bases, in that order; junction bases with no gene match: 10. Germline V gene lookup returns CDR1 SGHKS and CDR2 YYEKEE (reference sequence). This CDR3 is 15 amino acids long. CDR3 nucleotide sequence: TGTGCCAGCAGCCACCCGGAGACAGGGATCTACGAGCAGTACTTC. This gives the protein CASSHPETGIYEQYF.

The table lists this clonotype with many counts. V is TRBV29-1 and J is TRBJ2-3, with unresolved D. The CDR3 extends over 17 amino acids. The V end was cut by 0 bases, the J end by 0 bases, with 16 bases between. Germline-derived CDR1 and CDR2 are SQVTM and ANQGSEA. Here the CDR3 reads CSVEDRSLKISTDTQYF. CDR3 coding DNA: TGCAGCGTTGAAGACCGGTCGCTAAAAATTAGCACAGATACGCAGTATTTT.

This clonotype has a handful of counts. This chain links TRBV6-5 with TRBJ2-7, with a weak D call TRBD2 (6 bases). V was pared by 4 bases and J by 1 base, with 14 bases between. The CDR3 extends over 15 amino acids. Germline CDR1 reads MNHEY; CDR2 reads SVGAGI. In DNA, the CDR3 is TGTGCCAGCAGTTCTCCGGGAGTGAAGTCCTACGAGCAGTACTTC. Amino acid sequence: CASSSPGVKSYEQYF.